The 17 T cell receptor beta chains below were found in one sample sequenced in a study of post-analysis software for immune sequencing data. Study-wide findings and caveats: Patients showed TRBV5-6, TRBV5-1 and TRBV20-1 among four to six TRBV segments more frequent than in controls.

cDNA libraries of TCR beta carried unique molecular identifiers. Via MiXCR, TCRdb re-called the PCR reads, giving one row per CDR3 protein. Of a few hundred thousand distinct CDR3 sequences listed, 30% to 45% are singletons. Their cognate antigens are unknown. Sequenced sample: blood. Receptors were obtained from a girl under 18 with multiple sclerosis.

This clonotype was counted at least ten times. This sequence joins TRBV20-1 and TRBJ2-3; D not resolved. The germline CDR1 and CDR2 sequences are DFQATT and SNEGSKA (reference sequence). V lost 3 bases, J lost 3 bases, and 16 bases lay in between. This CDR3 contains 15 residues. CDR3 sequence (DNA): TGCAGTGCTAGTGGGGAACCCCCCTTAACAGATACGCAGTATTTT. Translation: CSASGEPPLTDTQYF.

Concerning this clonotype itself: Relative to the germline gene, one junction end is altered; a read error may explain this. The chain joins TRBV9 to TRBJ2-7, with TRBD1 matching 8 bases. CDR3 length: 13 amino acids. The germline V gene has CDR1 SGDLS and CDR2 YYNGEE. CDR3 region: CASSVATGGEQYF. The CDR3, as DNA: TGTGCCAGTAGCGTAGCTACAGGGGGCGAGCAGTACTTC.

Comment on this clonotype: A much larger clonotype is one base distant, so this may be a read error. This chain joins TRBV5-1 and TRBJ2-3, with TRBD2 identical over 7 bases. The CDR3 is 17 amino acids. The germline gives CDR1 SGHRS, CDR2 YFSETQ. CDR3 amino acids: CANSLRGTSSSTDTQYF. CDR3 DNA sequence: TGCGCCAACAGCTTGCGGGGGACCTCAAGTAGCACAGATACGCAGTATTTT.

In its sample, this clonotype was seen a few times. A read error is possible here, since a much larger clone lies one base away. DNA of the CDR3: TGCAGTGCTAGCAGGGGTGGAAAAGTACGGTTCTTC. This encodes CSASRGGKVRFF. This rearrangement joins TRBV20-1 to TRBJ2-1, with a tentative D call TRBD1 (6 bases). CDR1 and CDR2 (germline): DFQATT, SNEGSKA (reference sequence). V gave up 3 bases and J gave up 15 bases, with 18 bases separating them. This CDR3 spans 12 amino acids.

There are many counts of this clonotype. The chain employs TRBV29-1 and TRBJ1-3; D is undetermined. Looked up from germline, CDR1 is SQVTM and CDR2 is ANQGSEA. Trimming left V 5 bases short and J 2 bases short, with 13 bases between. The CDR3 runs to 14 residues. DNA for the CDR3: TGCAGCGTTTATCTCGGCACTCCTGGAAACACCATATATTTT. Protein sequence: CSVYLGTPGNTIYF.

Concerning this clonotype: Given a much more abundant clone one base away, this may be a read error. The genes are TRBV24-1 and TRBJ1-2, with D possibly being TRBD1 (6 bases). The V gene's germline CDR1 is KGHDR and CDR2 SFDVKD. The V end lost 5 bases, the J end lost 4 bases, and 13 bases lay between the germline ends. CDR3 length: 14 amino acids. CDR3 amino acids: CATSAMGRGYGYTF. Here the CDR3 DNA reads TGTGCCACCAGTGCCATGGGCAGGGGCTATGGCTACACCTTC.

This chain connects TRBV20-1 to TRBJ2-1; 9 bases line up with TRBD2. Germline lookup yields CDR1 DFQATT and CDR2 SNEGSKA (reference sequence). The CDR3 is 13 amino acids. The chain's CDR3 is CSNLAGIYNEQFF. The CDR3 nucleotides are TGCAGCAACCTAGCGGGAATCTACAATGAGCAGTTCTTC.

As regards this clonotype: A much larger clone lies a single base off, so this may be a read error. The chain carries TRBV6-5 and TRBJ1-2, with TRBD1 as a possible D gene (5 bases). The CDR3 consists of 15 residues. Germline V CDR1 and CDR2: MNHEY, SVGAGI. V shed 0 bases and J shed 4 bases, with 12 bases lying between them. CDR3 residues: CASSYSTDSPYGYTF. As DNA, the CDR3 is TGTGCCAGCAGTTACTCGACAGATTCGCCCTATGGCTACACCTTC.

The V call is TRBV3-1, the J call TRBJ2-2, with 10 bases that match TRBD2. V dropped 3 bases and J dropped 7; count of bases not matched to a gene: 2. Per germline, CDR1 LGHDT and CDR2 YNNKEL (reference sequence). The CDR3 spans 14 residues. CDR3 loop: CASSQGLASGELFF. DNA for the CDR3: TGTGCCAGCAGCCAGGGACTAGCGAGCGGGGAGCTGTTTTTT.

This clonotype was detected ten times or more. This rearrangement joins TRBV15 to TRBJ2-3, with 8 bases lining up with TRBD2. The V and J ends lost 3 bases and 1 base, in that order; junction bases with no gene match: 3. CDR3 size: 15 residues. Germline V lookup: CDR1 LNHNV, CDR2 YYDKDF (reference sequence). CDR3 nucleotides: TGTGCCACCAGCAGGGCTAGCGGGCGCACAGATACGCAGTATTTT. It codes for CATSRASGRTDTQYF.

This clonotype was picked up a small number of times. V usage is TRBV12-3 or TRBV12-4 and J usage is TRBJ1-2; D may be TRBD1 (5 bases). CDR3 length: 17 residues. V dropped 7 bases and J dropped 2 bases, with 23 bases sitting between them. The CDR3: CASMGQGGSQANYGYTF. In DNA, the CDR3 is TGTGCCAGCATGGGTCAGGGAGGATCCCAAGCCAACTATGGCTACACCTTC.

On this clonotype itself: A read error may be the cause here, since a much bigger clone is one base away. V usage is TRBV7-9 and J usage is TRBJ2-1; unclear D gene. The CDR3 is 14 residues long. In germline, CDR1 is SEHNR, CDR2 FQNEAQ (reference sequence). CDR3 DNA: TGTGCCTCGGTCCTCAGCAGGCTCGACAATGGGCAGTTCTTC. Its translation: CASVLSRLDNGQFF.

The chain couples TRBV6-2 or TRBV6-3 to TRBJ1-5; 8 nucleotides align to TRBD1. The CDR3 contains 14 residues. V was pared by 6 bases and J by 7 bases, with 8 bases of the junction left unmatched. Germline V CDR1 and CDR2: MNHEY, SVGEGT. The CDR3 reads CASRLQGVIQPQHF. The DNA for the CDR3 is TGTGCCAGCAGGCTACAGGGGGTAATCCAGCCCCAGCATTTT.

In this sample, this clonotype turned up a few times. CDR3 in DNA: TGCGCCAGCAGCTTGACCCACGGTGAGCAGTTCTTC. It yields the protein CASSLTHGEQFF. The chain combines TRBV5-1 with TRBJ2-1; D unclear. CDR1 is SGHRS and CDR2 is YFSETQ in the germline V gene. V was trimmed by 1 base and J by 9 bases, leaving 8 bases between them. The CDR3 is 12 residues long.

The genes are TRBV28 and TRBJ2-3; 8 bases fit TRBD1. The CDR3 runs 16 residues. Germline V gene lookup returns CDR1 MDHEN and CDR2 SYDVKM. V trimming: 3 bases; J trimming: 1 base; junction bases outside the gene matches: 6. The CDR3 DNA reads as TGTGCCAGCAGTTTTAAACAGGGGGTTCGCACAGATACGCAGTATTTT. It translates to CASSFKQGVRTDTQYF.

CDR3 sequence (DNA): TGTGCCAGCAGCTCGGGAGGAGGCGGCCCGAGGAGCTACACCTTC. It yields the protein CASSSGGGGPRSYTF. This chain joins TRBV28 and TRBJ1-2; D is ambiguous. CDR3 length: 15 amino acids. V was shortened by 6 bases and J by 9 bases, with 23 bases between the two germline ends. Germline V gene sequence: CDR1 MDHEN, CDR2 SYDVKM.

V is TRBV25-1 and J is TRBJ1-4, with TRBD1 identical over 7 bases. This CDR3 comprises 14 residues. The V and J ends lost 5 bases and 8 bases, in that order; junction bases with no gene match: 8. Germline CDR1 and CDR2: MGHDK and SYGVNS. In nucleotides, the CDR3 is TGTGCCAGCAGTCCAGGACAGGATCTCGAAAAACTGTTTTTT. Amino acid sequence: CASSPGQDLEKLFF.